Listed below are T cell receptor beta chains from one sample, sequenced in a study of response to subunit inactivated influenza vaccine. TCRdb reanalysed the RT-PCR reads using MiXCR and keeps one entry per CDR3 protein. The sample carries 650,000 to 800,000 distinct CDR3 sequences, 11% to 15% recorded once. This sample comprised PBMCs from blood, obtained around two weeks before vaccination. These receptors all come from a middle-aged man who received an inactivated influenza vaccine. Both conserved end residues are part of each CDR3. Each record gives: clone size, D gene, J gene, V gene, CDR3 protein, CDR3 DNA. A D gene is named only where the DNA matches it firmly. Clone sizes are given selectively: once, few, many, or a class where the clone is expanded.

- | TRBD2 | TRBJ2-5 | TRBV12-3/TRBV12-4 | CASSALAGIRETQYF | TGTGCCAGCAGCGCCCTAGCGGGGATTAGGGAGACCCAGTACTTC
- | - | TRBJ2-3 | TRBV7-2 | CASSSTDGLGDNTQYF | TGTGCCAGCAGCTCGACGGACGGATTGGGCGACAATACGCAGTATTTT
many | - | TRBJ2-7 | TRBV2 | CASRTLGGEYEQYF | TGTGCCAGCCGTACTCTGGGCGGGGAGTACGAGCAGTACTTC
many | TRBD1 | TRBJ1-5 | TRBV20-1 | CSARTGGSNQPQHF | TGCAGTGCCCGGACAGGCGGAAGCAATCAGCCCCAGCATTTT
- | - | TRBJ2-1 | TRBV27 | CASSLLVLANNEQFF | TGTGCCAGCAGTTTACTGGTCCTAGCTAACAATGAGCAGTTCTTC
- | - | TRBJ2-3 | TRBV7-2 | CASTLGPTDTQYF | TGTGCCAGCACTCTAGGACCCACAGATACGCAGTATTTT
many | - | TRBJ2-7 | TRBV6-5 | CASSYSWMPRYEQYF | TGTGCCAGCAGTTACTCGTGGATGCCCCGCTACGAGCAGTACTTC
- | - | TRBJ2-1 | TRBV2 | CASSVVRRGEQFF | TGTGCCAGCAGTGTAGTCCGGCGGGGTGAGCAGTTCTTC
- | TRBD1 | TRBJ2-5 | TRBV19 | CASNPDRDAAQETQYF | TGTGCCAGTAATCCGGACAGGGACGCCGCCCAAGAGACCCAGTACTTC
few | TRBD1 | TRBJ1-1 | TRBV6-1 | CASSTGEGARAEAFF | TGTGCCAGCAGTACGGGGGAGGGGGCTAGGGCTGAAGCTTTCTTT
few | - | TRBJ2-5 | TRBV7-9 | CASSTGPNVKETQYF | TGTGCCAGCAGCACGGGCCCGAACGTGAAAGAGACCCAGTACTTC
few | TRBD1 | TRBJ2-7 | TRBV5-6 | CASRPTPGQGSYEQYF | TGTGCCAGCAGACCTACACCGGGACAGGGCTCCTACGAGCAGTACTTC
- | - | TRBJ2-2 | TRBV19 | CASSTGTLLTGELFF | TGTGCCAGTAGTACAGGGACCCTCTTGACCGGGGAGCTGTTTTTT
- | - | TRBJ2-5 | TRBV5-1 | CASQQGGQETQYF | TGCGCCAGCCAGCAGGGAGGCCAAGAGACCCAGTACTTC
- | - | TRBJ2-1 | TRBV19 | CASSIVTAVLTEQFF | TGTGCCAGTAGTATAGTTACGGCAGTCTTAACTGAACAGTTCTTC
few | TRBD1 | TRBJ2-1 | TRBV3-1 | CASSQEDRGLDEQFF | TGTGCCAGCAGCCAAGAAGACAGGGGGCTGGATGAGCAGTTCTTC
few | TRBD2 | TRBJ2-5 | TRBV4-1 | CASSLPTSGGGKTQYF | TGCGCCAGCAGCCTCCCGACTAGCGGGGGAGGGAAGACCCAGTACTTC
- | TRBD1 | TRBJ1-3 | TRBV10-3 | CAISSGQRLSSGNTIYF | TGTGCCATCAGTTCGGGACAGAGACTTAGCTCTGGAAACACCATATATTTT
- | - | TRBJ2-5 | TRBV7-2 | CASSLVRRGADGETQYF | TGTGCCAGCAGCTTAGTCCGCCGGGGGGCCGACGGAGAGACCCAGTACTTC
- | - | TRBJ1-5 | TRBV27 | CASKGQPQHF | TGTGCCAGCAAAGGTCAGCCCCAGCATTTT
few | - | TRBJ1-1 | TRBV12-3/TRBV12-4 | CASRRGVRNTEAFF | TGTGCCAGCAGGCGAGGGGTAAGGAACACTGAAGCTTTCTTT
- | TRBD1 | TRBJ1-5 | TRBV10-3 | CAISGDRDNQPQHF | TGTGCCATCAGCGGGGACAGGGATAATCAGCCCCAGCATTTT
- | - | TRBJ1-5 | TRBV20-1 | CSARGGAEVSNQPQHF | TGCAGTGCTAGAGGAGGAGCAGAAGTTAGCAATCAGCCCCAGCATTTT
- | - | TRBJ2-7 | TRBV20-1 | CSAPEGGVSYEQYF | TGCAGTGCGCCTGAGGGCGGGGTCTCCTACGAGCAGTACTTC
many | - | TRBJ2-1 | TRBV12-3/TRBV12-4 | CASSFSLAEWVNEQFF | TGTGCCAGCAGTTTTAGTTTGGCAGAATGGGTTAATGAGCAGTTCTTC
- | - | TRBJ2-7 | TRBV7-2 | CASSLAPGQQYF | TGTGCCAGCAGCTTAGCCCCAGGTCAGCAGTACTTC
- | - | TRBJ2-3 | TRBV20-1 | CSVGQTVTDTQYF | TGCAGTGTTGGTCAGACAGTCACAGATACGCAGTATTTT
- | - | TRBJ1-5 | TRBV5-5 | CASSHWAGFEPQHF | TGTGCCAGCAGCCACTGGGCAGGCTTTGAGCCCCAGCATTTT
few | - | TRBJ2-1 | TRBV20-1 | CSAPRAAYNEQFF | TGCAGTGCTCCGCGGGCCGCATACAATGAGCAGTTCTTC
many | - | TRBJ2-7 | TRBV6-5 | CASSFAGVSSYEQYF | TGTGCCAGCAGTTTCGCCGGAGTAAGCTCCTACGAGCAGTACTTC
- | TRBD2 | TRBJ2-1 | TRBV3-1 | CASSQVTSGEQFF | TGTGCCAGCAGCCAAGTAACTAGCGGTGAGCAGTTCTTC
- | - | TRBJ2-1 | TRBV18 | CASSPRLDGNEQFF | TGTGCCAGCTCACCACGCCTGGACGGGAATGAGCAGTTCTTC
few | - | TRBJ1-2 | TRBV5-5 | CASSVRDALEGYTF | TGTGCCAGCAGCGTTCGGGACGCCCTAGAGGGCTACACCTTC
- | - | TRBJ2-5 | TRBV28 | CASSRASVETQYF | TGTGCCAGCAGCCGGGCCTCCGTGGAGACCCAGTACTTC
few | - | TRBJ2-5 | TRBV4-3 | CASSQSGNQETQYF | TGCGCCAGCAGCCAGTCAGGGAACCAAGAGACCCAGTACTTC
- | TRBD2 | TRBJ2-1 | TRBV27 | CASSFSGLAVSYNEQFF | TGTGCCAGCAGTTTTTCCGGACTAGCGGTTTCCTACAATGAGCAGTTCTTC
- | - | TRBJ1-1 | TRBV5-1 | CASSLAGGGMNTEAFF | TGCGCCAGCAGCTTGGCCGGGGGCGGAATGAACACTGAAGCTTTCTTT
few | TRBD1 | TRBJ2-7 | TRBV7-9 | CASSFPTGGDEQYF | TGTGCCAGCAGCTTCCCGACAGGGGGGGACGAGCAGTACTTC
- | TRBD1 | TRBJ2-1 | TRBV11-3 | CASSLVSGTGSYNEQFF | TGTGCCAGCAGCTTAGTTTCCGGGACAGGGTCCTACAATGAGCAGTTCTTC
- | - | TRBJ2-2 | TRBV7-9 | CASSSPTGTTFTGELFF | TGTGCCAGCAGCTCCCCGACCGGGACAACGTTCACCGGGGAGCTGTTTTTT
many | - | TRBJ2-3 | TRBV9 | CASSEGEASTDTQYF | TGTGCCAGCAGCGAGGGGGAAGCTAGCACAGATACGCAGTATTTT
- | - | TRBJ2-5 | TRBV7-2 | CASSGEWGQETQYF | TGTGCCAGCAGCGGGGAGTGGGGCCAAGAGACCCAGTACTTC
- | TRBD1 | TRBJ2-7 | TRBV6-2/TRBV6-3 | CASTGGTHYEQYF | TGTGCCAGCACAGGGGGCACCCACTACGAGCAGTACTTC
many | TRBD1 | TRBJ2-2 | TRBV6-2/TRBV6-3 | CASSHGQGHLAGELFF | TGTGCCAGCAGTCACGGACAGGGGCATTTAGCCGGGGAGCTGTTTTTT
- | - | TRBJ2-1 | TRBV6-2/TRBV6-3 | CASSYSWGVQYRNEQFF | TGTGCCAGCAGTTACAGTTGGGGGGTACAATACCGCAATGAGCAGTTCTTC